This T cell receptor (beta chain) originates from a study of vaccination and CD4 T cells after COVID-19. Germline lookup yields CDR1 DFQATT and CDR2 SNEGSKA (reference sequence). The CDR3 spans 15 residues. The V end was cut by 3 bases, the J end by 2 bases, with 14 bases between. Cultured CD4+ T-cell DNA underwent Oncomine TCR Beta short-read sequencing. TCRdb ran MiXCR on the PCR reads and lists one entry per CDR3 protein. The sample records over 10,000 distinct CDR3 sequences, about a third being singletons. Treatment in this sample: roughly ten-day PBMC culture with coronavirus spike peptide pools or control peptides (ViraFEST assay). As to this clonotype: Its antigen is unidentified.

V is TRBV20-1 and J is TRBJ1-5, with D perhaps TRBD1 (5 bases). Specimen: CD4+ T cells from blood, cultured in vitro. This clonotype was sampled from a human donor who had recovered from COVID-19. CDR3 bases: TGCAGTGCTAGGGCGGAGGGGATGGGCAATCAGCCCCAGCATTTT. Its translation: CSARAEGMGNQPQHF.